This TCR beta chain emerged from a study of cytomegalovirus exposure and HLA in healthy donors. Study-wide results and limits: The study labeled approximately 150 TCR beta chains cytomegalovirus-associated. In vitro confirmation showed three CMV-associated chains to be CMV antigen specific. Rarity marked most TCR sequences, yet some public TCRs occurred in many donors.

Profiling relied on immunoSEQ multiplex PCR, and the TCRdb table lists in-frame clones only, not all of them. The data contain around 70,000 clones, 94% of them singletons. The V gene's germline CDR1 is LGHNA and CDR2 YSLEER. CDR3 length: 14 amino acids. V was clipped by 3 bases and J by 5 bases; unmatched bases: 4. A remark on this clone: Its antigen is as yet unknown.

The sample was PBMCs. The chain has TRBV4-3 and TRBJ1-2; 9 bases map to TRBD1. The origin of this receptor is a woman aged 18-29 years in good health and CMV-seronegative. The CDR3 spells CASSQEQGAYGYTF. Written as DNA, the CDR3 is TGCGCCAGCAGCCAGGAACAGGGGGCGTATGGCTACACCTTC.